The 14 T cell receptor beta chains below come from one sample, sequenced in a study of response to subunit inactivated influenza vaccine. A single record per CDR3 protein comes from TCRdb applying MiXCR to the RT-PCR reads. Here the sample spans around 750,000 distinct CDR3 sequences, 21% being singletons. Material: PBMCs from blood, obtained more than 4 days after vaccination. The origin of the receptors is a man aged 50-59 years who received an inactivated influenza vaccine.

This clonotype has more than one count but fewer than ten. This chain joins TRBV18 and TRBJ2-1; D gene uncertain. Germline CDR1 is KGHSH and CDR2 is LQKENI. The CDR3 has 12 amino acids. The ends were cut back, 7 bases at V and 6 bases at J, with 10 bases in the middle. Here the CDR3 DNA reads TGTGCCAGCTACTCACCAGGCAATGAGCAGTTCTTC. This codes for CASYSPGNEQFF.

This chain links TRBV11-3 with TRBJ2-1; 9 nucleotides align to TRBD1. The length of the CDR3 is 14 residues. V dropped 4 bases and J dropped 8; count of bases not matched to a gene: 6. Per germline, CDR1 SGHNT and CDR2 YENEEA. CDR3 nucleotides: TGTGCCAGCAGCTGGACGGGACAGGGACATGAGCAGTTCTTC. This sequence encodes CASSWTGQGHEQFF.

V gene TRBV12-3 or TRBV12-4 combines with J gene TRBJ1-1, with D tentatively TRBD1 (5 bases). Trimming removed 1 base at V and 11 bases at J, with 11 bases between. The CDR3 spans 12 residues. The CDR3, as DNA: TGTGCCAGCAGTTTAGGCAGGGCCGGGGCTTTCTTT. Protein sequence: CASSLGRAGAFF.

The chain couples TRBV12-3 or TRBV12-4 to TRBJ2-1; a weak D match, TRBD2 (6 bases). V was trimmed by 5 bases and J by 4 bases, leaving 18 bases between them. CDR3 size: 16 residues. This CDR3 is CASSRQLGLTYNEQFF. In nucleotides, the CDR3 is TGTGCCAGCAGTCGGCAGTTGGGACTCACTTACAATGAGCAGTTCTTC.

At least ten counts were recorded for this clonotype. The V gene is TRBV5-1, the J gene TRBJ1-1; 8 positions match TRBD1. The V gene end was trimmed by 3 bases and the J gene end by 0 bases; junction bases not matched to a gene: 1. This CDR3 comprises 14 residues. Looked up from germline, CDR1 is SGHRS and CDR2 is YFSETQ. Written as DNA, the CDR3 is TGCGCCAGCAGCTCGACAGGGGTGAACACTGAAGCTTTCTTT. Amino acids: CASSSTGVNTEAFF. The whole variable domain, remainder taken from reference TRBV5-1 and TRBJ1-1, is KAGVTQTPRYLIKTRGQQVTLSCSPISGHRSVSWYQQTPGQGLQFLFEYFSETQRNKGNFPGRFSGRQFSNSRSEMNVSTLELGDSALYLCASSSTGVNTEAFFGQGTRLTVV.

This clonotype occurred a few times. V is TRBV29-1 and J is TRBJ1-1; D gene uncertain. V was clipped by 7 bases and J by 3 bases, with 15 bases between them. The CDR3 extends over 13 amino acids. From germline, CDR1 is SQVTM and CDR2 ANQGSEA. CDR3 residues: CSALTPRDTEAFF. The CDR3, as DNA: TGCAGCGCTCTGACCCCCCGGGACACTGAAGCTTTCTTT.

V gene TRBV12-3 or TRBV12-4 combines with J gene TRBJ2-3, with a weak D call TRBD1 (5 bases). This CDR3 spans 14 amino acids. Deletions cut 0 bases from V and 5 bases from J, with 9 bases between. CDR3 protein: CASSLAQGKDTQYF. The CDR3, as DNA: TGTGCCAGCAGTTTAGCCCAGGGAAAAGATACGCAGTATTTT.

The V call is TRBV20-1, the J call TRBJ2-1; 9 bases agree with TRBD2. With 0 bases clipped from V and 5 bases from J, the junction kept 5 bases outside the gene matches. Germline CDR1 DFQATT, CDR2 SNEGSKA (reference sequence). The CDR3 spans 15 residues. As DNA, the CDR3 is TGCAGTGCTAGAGATTTGTCTAGCGGGGACAATGAGCAGTTCTTC. Protein sequence: CSARDLSSGDNEQFF.

J is TRBJ2-7 and V is TRBV12-3 or TRBV12-4; tentatively, D is TRBD2 (6 bases). V lost 3 bases, J lost 5 bases, and 17 bases lay in between. The CDR3 is 15 amino acids. Here the CDR3 reads CASSLDGRIWNEQYF. The CDR3 nucleotides are TGTGCCAGCAGTTTGGACGGGAGAATCTGGAACGAGCAGTACTTC.

The chain carries TRBV6-2 or TRBV6-3 and TRBJ2-7, with a weak D call TRBD2 (6 bases). CDR1 is MNHEY and CDR2 is SVGEGT in the germline V gene. This CDR3 is built from 16 residues. With 9 bases removed from V and 2 bases from J, the gap between germline ends came to 23 bases. CDR3 loop: CASGTVGRGRPYEQYF. The CDR3 DNA follows: TGTGCCAGTGGGACCGTGGGGCGGGGCCGCCCCTACGAGCAGTACTTC.

CDR3 in DNA: TGTGCCAGCTCACCAGCGGACGGGTTTGAAGCTTTCTTT. This sequence encodes CASSPADGFEAFF. The rearrangement joins TRBV18 to TRBJ1-1; D unclear. V lost 2 bases and J 7 bases, leaving 11 bases between the germline ends. Germline CDR1 and CDR2: KGHSH and LQKENI. The CDR3 sequence is 13 residues long.

This clonotype has ten or more counts. The V call is TRBV29-1, the J call TRBJ2-3; no clear D. The germline gives CDR1 SQVTM, CDR2 ANQGSEA. The CDR3 has 11 residues. Trimming pared 5 bases from V and 5 bases from J, leaving 8 bases between. CDR3 residues: CSVLMGDTQYF. In nucleotides, the CDR3 is TGCAGCGTTCTAATGGGAGATACGCAGTATTTT.

The rearrangement joins TRBV28 to TRBJ2-7; D gene ambiguous. V was trimmed by 3 bases and J by 4 bases, leaving 7 bases between them. CDR1 MDHEN and CDR2 SYDVKM come from the germline V gene. The CDR3 extends over 12 amino acids. The CDR3 DNA sequence: TGTGCCAGCAGTTTTAAGGATTACGAGCAGTACTTC. This codes for CASSFKDYEQYF.

CDR3 region: CATTSNELGVGEQYF. As DNA, the CDR3 is TGTGCCACAACGTCGAATGAATTGGGTGTAGGCGAGCAGTACTTC. The chain combines TRBV10-3 with TRBJ2-7; no clear D. Trimming removed 10 bases from V and 6 bases from J, with 25 bases in between. The CDR3 length is 15 residues. Per germline, CDR1 ENHRY and CDR2 SYGVKD.